The 22 T cell receptor beta chains below come from one sample, sequenced in a study of Graves' ophthalmopathy and Graves' hyperthyroidism. As the template, RNA transcripts were used to amplify TCR beta CDR3 regions. Amplification began with first-round RT-PCR using HTBI primers, then second-round multiplex PCR was performed. One entry per CDR3 protein, called by TCRdb with MiXCR from the multiplex PCR reads. Of hundreds of thousands of distinct CDR3 sequences listed, about two fifths are singletons. The sample was peripheral blood. These receptors all come from an adult man with Graves' ophthalmopathy.

J is TRBJ1-2 and V is TRBV4-2; possible D gene TRBD1, 6 bases. Trimming removed 4 bases from V and 8 bases from J, with 17 bases in between. Germline lookup yields CDR1 LGHNA and CDR2 YNFKEQ. The CDR3 runs to 14 residues. The CDR3 nucleotides read TGTGCCAGCAGCCCCCGGACGACAGGAATAGGCTACACCTTC. Translating it yields CASSPRTTGIGYTF.

There are many counts of this clonotype. The CDR3 here is CASSTRTGLGNSPLHF. The CDR3 nucleotides are TGTGCCAGCAGCACCCGGACAGGCCTAGGGAATTCACCCCTCCACTTT. This chain connects TRBV7-9 to TRBJ1-6; 7 bases line up with TRBD1. V dropped 5 bases and J dropped 7; count of bases not matched to a gene: 11. Germline CDR1 is SEHNR and CDR2 is FQNEAQ (reference sequence). CDR3 size: 16 residues.

This clonotype was detected ten times or more. V usage is TRBV2 and J usage is TRBJ1-3; D may be TRBD1 (5 bases). The CDR3 is 14 amino acids. Trimming removed 8 bases from V and 4 bases from J, with 15 bases in between. Germline-derived CDR1 and CDR2 are SNHLY and FYNNEI. The CDR3 DNA follows: TGTGCCAGCGGCGAGACAGAGTCCGGAAACACCATATATTTT. Encoded protein: CASGETESGNTIYF. The full variable domain, rest sourced from reference TRBV2 and TRBJ1-3, is EPEVTQTPSHQVTQMGQEVILRCVPISNHLYFYWYRQILGQKVEFLVSFYNNEISEKSEIFDDQFSVERPDGSNFTLKIRSTKLEDSAMYFCASGETESGNTIYFGEGSWLTVV.

Points on this clonotype: A much larger clone differs from this one at a single base, so this may be a read error. As DNA, the CDR3 is TGTGCCAGCAGCCAACCGGACAGGGGAGAAACTAAAGCTTTCTTT. This gives the protein CASSQPDRGETKAFF. The J gene is TRBJ1-1, the V gene TRBV7-8; 9 bases agree with TRBD1. Trimming at V came to 5 bases and at J to 9 bases, leaving 13 bases not matched to a gene. Germline CDR1 reads SGHVS; CDR2 reads FQNEAQ. The CDR3 spans 15 residues.

The genes are TRBV7-9 and TRBJ1-6, with D possibly being TRBD1 (5 bases). CDR1 is SEHNR and CDR2 is FQNEAQ in the germline V gene (reference sequence). Trimming shortened V by 1 base and J by 8 bases, and 15 bases separated the two germline ends. This CDR3 is 16 amino acids long. Here the CDR3 DNA reads TGTGCCAGCAGCTTAGGGGGCGGGGTTGGTGATTCACCCCTCCACTTT. This translates into CASSLGGGVGDSPLHF.

For this clonotype: At one end, the junction sequence differs from germline, possibly due to a read error. The rearrangement links TRBV19 to TRBJ1-3; perhaps TRBD1 as D (6 bases). The CDR3 is 15 residues long. From germline, CDR1 is LNHDA and CDR2 SQIVND (reference sequence). CDR3 DNA: TGTGCCAGTAGTGCGACAGGTAGCTCTGGAACCACCATATATTTT. Encoded protein: CASSATGSSGTTIYF. The full variable domain, in which reference TRBV19 and TRBJ1-3 provide the parts outside the CDR3, is DGGITQSPKYLFRKEGQNVTLSCEQNLNHDAMYWYRQDPGQGLRLIYYSQIVNDFQKGDIAEGYSVSREKKESFPLTVTSAQKNPTAFYLCASSATGSSGTTIYFGEGSWLTVV.

The gene calls are TRBV6-1 and TRBJ1-5, with D unclear. Looked up from germline, CDR1 is MNHNS and CDR2 is SASEGT. Trimming took off 0 bases at V and 3 bases at J, with 12 bases between the two ends. This CDR3 region has 16 residues. The CDR3: CASSEAEYWNNQPQHF. DNA of the CDR3: TGTGCCAGCAGTGAAGCGGAGTACTGGAACAATCAGCCCCAGCATTTT.

The table lists this clonotype with many counts. This rearrangement joins TRBV19 to TRBJ1-2; D not certain. V lost 1 base and J 3 bases, leaving 9 bases between the germline ends. The germline CDR1 and CDR2 sequences are LNHDA and SQIVND (reference sequence). CDR3 length: 14 amino acids. Here the CDR3 DNA reads TGTGCCAGTAGTATAGCCAGGCTGGACTATGGCTACACCTTC. Its protein product is CASSIARLDYGYTF.

This clonotype was found a few times. This sequence joins TRBV5-4 and TRBJ1-2; 11 bases line up with TRBD1. The V gene end was trimmed by 5 bases and the J gene end by 8 bases; junction bases not matched to a gene: 11. CDR3 length: 15 amino acids. CDR1 and CDR2 from the germline V gene are SGHNT and YYREEE (reference sequence). As DNA, the CDR3 is TGTGCCAGCAGGTATCTTGGACAGGGGGCGTCCGGCTACACCTTC. Translation: CASRYLGQGASGYTF. The variable domain in full, with the rest retrieved from reference TRBV5-4 and TRBJ1-2, is ETGVTQSPTHLIKTRGQQVTLRCSSQSGHNTVSWYQQALGQGPQFIFQYYREEENGRGNFPPRFSGLQFPNYSSELNVNALELDDSALYLCASRYLGQGASGYTFGSGTRLTVV.

This clonotype was counted only a few times. The chain uses TRBV25-1 and TRBJ1-1; tentatively, D is TRBD1 (5 bases). This CDR3 spans 15 amino acids. Trimming left V 4 bases short and J 0 bases short, with 12 bases between. Germline CDR1 MGHDK, CDR2 SYGVNS. The CDR3 reads CASSGPGLMNTEAFF. The CDR3 region has the DNA TGTGCCAGCAGTGGCCCGGGACTCATGAACACTGAAGCTTTCTTT.

The chain couples TRBV15 to TRBJ1-2; unclear D gene. The germline CDR1 and CDR2 sequences are LNHNV and YYDKDF (reference sequence). The ends were cut back, 0 bases at V and 3 bases at J, with 5 bases in the middle. The CDR3 has 13 amino acids. In nucleotides, the CDR3 is TGTGCCACCAGCAGAGATGGGGACTATGGCTACACCTTC. Its protein is CATSRDGDYGYTF.

This clonotype was recorded many times. The CDR3 is CASSTTTGNTEAFF. DNA for the CDR3: TGCGCCAGCAGCACTACGACAGGGAACACTGAAGCTTTCTTT. The chain is built from TRBV5-1 and TRBJ1-1, with D tentatively TRBD1 (6 bases). V was cut by 4 bases and J by 1 base, with 11 bases left in between. The CDR3 runs to 14 residues. Germline lookup yields CDR1 SGHRS and CDR2 YFSETQ.

The chain combines TRBV5-1 with TRBJ2-7; D is unclear. The CDR3 contains 16 residues. The germline V gene has CDR1 SGHRS and CDR2 YFSETQ. Trimming removed 4 bases at V and 7 bases at J, with 24 bases between. The CDR3 spells CASSPVGAGRNNEQYF. Written as DNA, the CDR3 is TGCGCCAGCAGCCCGGTCGGTGCAGGTCGCAACAATGAGCAGTACTTC.

This chain uses TRBV15 with TRBJ1-1; D unclear. The CDR3 is 14 residues long. Looked up from germline, CDR1 is LNHNV and CDR2 is YYDKDF (reference sequence). The ends were cut back, 1 base at V and 0 bases at J, with 6 bases in the middle. DNA of the CDR3: TGTGCCACCAGCAGAGGACCCTTGAACACTGAAGCTTTCTTT. It yields the protein CATSRGPLNTEAFF. The full variable domain, with the rest looked up from reference TRBV15 and TRBJ1-1, is DAMVIQNPRYQVTQFGKPVTLSCSQTLNHNVMYWYQQKSSQAPKLLFHYYDKDFNNEADTPDNFQSRRPNTSFCFLDIRSPGLGDTAMYLCATSRGPLNTEAFFGQGTRLTVV.

V is TRBV2 and J is TRBJ1-2; weak D call: TRBD1 (5 bases). Germline loops: CDR1 SNHLY, CDR2 FYNNEI. The V and J ends lost 6 bases and 7 bases respectively, with 21 bases between them. CDR3 length equals 15 residues. CDR3 region: CASSQLNRGSAGYTF. The CDR3 nucleotides read TGTGCCAGCAGCCAACTTAATAGGGGATCGGCTGGCTACACCTTC.

The sample holds many counts of this clonotype. The chain recombines TRBV29-1 with TRBJ1-1; D is uncertain. CDR1 SQVTM and CDR2 ANQGSEA come from the germline V gene. V was pared by 7 bases and J by 7 bases, with 10 bases between. This CDR3 spans 10 amino acids. CDR3 sequence reads: CSALSFEAFF. In DNA form, the CDR3 reads TGCAGCGCCCTAAGTTTTGAAGCTTTCTTT.

A few counts support this clonotype. The chain joins TRBV4-1 to TRBJ2-7; 8 nucleotides agree with TRBD1. V dropped 2 bases and J dropped 3; count of bases not matched to a gene: 9. Germline loops: CDR1 MGHRA, CDR2 YSYEKL. The CDR3 totals 16 residues. The CDR3 region is CASSQSTGGPLYEQYF. In DNA form, the CDR3 reads TGCGCCAGCAGCCAATCCACAGGGGGTCCCCTCTACGAGCAGTACTTC.

The rearrangement joins TRBV7-8 to TRBJ2-7; TRBD1 or TRBD2 may be the D gene (8 bases each). Trimming removed 4 bases at V and 2 bases at J, with 24 bases between. The CDR3 consists of 18 residues. Per the germline V gene, CDR1 is SGHVS and CDR2 is FQNEAQ. CDR3 nucleotides: TGTGCCAGCAGCTCAGGACAGGGCGGAACTAGCGGTACCTACGAGCAGTACTTC. The encoded protein is CASSSGQGGTSGTYEQYF.

In the case of this clonotype: This sequence may be a read error, since a much larger clone differs from it by one base. The chain uses TRBV11-1 and TRBJ2-2, with TRBD2 matching over 14 bases. Germline CDR1 reads SGHAT; CDR2 reads FQDESV (reference sequence). This CDR3 has 19 residues. V was clipped by 5 bases and J by 0 bases; unmatched bases: 8. CDR3 region: CASSLHPGLAGANTGELFF. The CDR3 DNA reads TGTGCCAGCAGCCTACACCCGGGACTAGCGGGAGCGAACACCGGGGAGCTGTTTTTT.

The table lists this clonotype with a few counts. The chain links TRBV10-3 to TRBJ1-2; D is undetermined. The ends were cut back, 10 bases at V and 3 bases at J, with 15 bases in the middle. CDR1 and CDR2 (germline): ENHRY, SYGVKD. The CDR3 is 13 residues long. CDR3 coding DNA: TGTGCCAGCACGGGCAGCAAGTACTATGGCTACACCTTC. This translates into CASTGSKYYGYTF.

Many counts were recorded for this clonotype. The rearrangement joins TRBV9 to TRBJ1-1; 11 positions match TRBD1. CDR1 SGDLS and CDR2 YYNGEE come from the germline V gene. The CDR3 totals 14 residues. The J segment lost 4 bases and the V segment lost 3 bases, leaving 2 bases of the junction unmatched. Here the CDR3 reads CASSGGTGGTEAFF. In nucleotides, the CDR3 is TGTGCCAGCAGCGGTGGGACAGGGGGCACTGAAGCTTTCTTT.

In this sample, this clonotype turned up many times. The chain links TRBV19 to TRBJ2-7; the D is unclear. This CDR3 is built from 13 residues. From germline, CDR1 is LNHDA and CDR2 SQIVND (reference sequence). The V and J ends lost 7 bases and 2 bases respectively, with 12 bases between them. The CDR3 spells CASKPGGTYEQYF. The DNA for the CDR3 is TGTGCCAGTAAACCAGGTGGGACCTACGAGCAGTACTTC.